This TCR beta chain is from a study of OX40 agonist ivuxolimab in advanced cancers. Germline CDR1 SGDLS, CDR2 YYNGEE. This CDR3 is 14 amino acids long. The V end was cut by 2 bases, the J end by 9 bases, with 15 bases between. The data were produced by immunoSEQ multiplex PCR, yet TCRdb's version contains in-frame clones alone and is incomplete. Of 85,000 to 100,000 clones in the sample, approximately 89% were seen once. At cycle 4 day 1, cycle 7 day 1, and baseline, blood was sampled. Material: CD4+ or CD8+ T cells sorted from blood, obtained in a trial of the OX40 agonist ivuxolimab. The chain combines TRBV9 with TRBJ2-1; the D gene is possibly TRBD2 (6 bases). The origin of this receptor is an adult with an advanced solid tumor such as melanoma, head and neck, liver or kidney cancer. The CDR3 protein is CASSVLGVGGEQFF. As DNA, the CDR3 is TGTGCCAGCAGCGTCCTAGGGGTCGGGGGTGAGCAGTTCTTC.